The clone carrying this T cell receptor beta chain was seen only a few times. Its matching antigen is unknown. CDR1 LNHNV and CDR2 YYDKDF come from the germline V gene (reference sequence). The CDR3 covers 16 residues. V shed 3 bases and J 1 base; nucleotides not matched to a gene: 7. The data were taken from a study of OX40 agonist ivuxolimab in advanced cancers. About the study: The study gave patients intravenous ivuxolimab at 0.01 to 10 mg/kg every 2 weeks.

The table came from immunoSEQ multiplex PCR; TCRdb's copy has only in-frame clones and leaves some out. The sample has about 51,000 clones; 85% to 90% are singletons. Study-level findings and limits: Among the nonresponders, some also had low normalized T-cell clonal expansion.

The receptor's source is an adult with an advanced solid tumor such as melanoma, head and neck, liver or kidney cancer. Sequenced material: CD4+ or CD8+ T cells sorted from blood, taken in a trial of the OX40 agonist ivuxolimab. This chain links TRBV15 with TRBJ2-5; 8 nucleotides align to TRBD1. The CDR3 sequence: CATSSLNTGGQETQYF. CDR3 coding DNA: TGTGCCACCAGCAGCCTAAACACAGGGGGCCAAGAGACCCAGTACTTC.